Following are 25 T cell receptor beta chains from one sample sequenced in a study of blood T cell repertoires in COVID-19. Using immunoSEQ multiplex PCR, the repertoire was profiled, and TCRdb retains in-frame clones only, with some absent. The sample contains just over 350,000 clones, 75% to 90% of which appear only once. Specimen: peripheral blood. These TCRs come from a woman aged 55-69 years with COVID-19, enrolled during active disease.

This chain links TRBV9 with TRBJ1-4, with 9 bases identical to TRBD1. After removal of 0 bases from V and 6 bases from J, the junction contained 0 bases not matched to a gene. The germline V gene encodes CDR1 SGDLS and CDR2 YYNGEE. This CDR3 contains 14 residues. CDR3 coding DNA: TGTGCCAGCAGCGTAGGGACAGGGGATGAAAAACTGTTTTTT. Translated: CASSVGTGDEKLFF.

This clone has only one observation. The chain joins TRBV6-6 to TRBJ2-3; 13 bases map to TRBD2. Trimming cost V 6 bases and J 8 bases; bases outside gene matches: 11. Germline V CDR1 and CDR2: MNHNY, SVGAGI (reference sequence). CDR3 size: 16 residues. The CDR3 reads CASSTGLAGASGTQYF. The CDR3 DNA reads as TGTGCCAGCAGCACAGGACTAGCGGGGGCCTCAGGTACGCAGTATTTT.

V gene TRBV19 combines with J gene TRBJ1-4, with D possibly being TRBD1 (5 bases). Germline V lookup: CDR1 LNHDA, CDR2 SQIVND (reference sequence). The CDR3 extends over 15 amino acids. V gave up 3 bases and J gave up 8 bases, with 16 bases separating them. CDR3 sequence (DNA): TGTGCCAGTAGTATTACGGGCACCTCAGGGGAAAAACTGTTTTTT. Translated: CASSITGTSGEKLFF.

The gene calls are TRBV18 and TRBJ2-7, with 7 bases fitting TRBD1. CDR1 and CDR2 (germline): KGHSH, LQKENI. The CDR3 is made up of 15 amino acids. Germline trimming cut 2 bases from V and 2 bases from J; bases unmatched to any gene: 6. Here the CDR3 DNA reads TGTGCCAGCTCACCAGGTCAGGGACAGCCCTACGAGCAGTACTTC. It translates to CASSPGQGQPYEQYF.

There are a few counts of this clone. The chain's CDR3 is CASPYGEDNEQFF. The CDR3 DNA reads as TGTGCCAGCCCTTATGGGGAGGACAATGAGCAGTTCTTC. V is TRBV9 and J is TRBJ2-1, with D possibly matching TRBD2 (6 bases). Germline assignment: CDR1 SGDLS and CDR2 YYNGEE. This CDR3 comprises 13 residues. V was clipped by 7 bases and J by 5 bases, with 13 bases between them.

This clone appeared a few times. The chain is built from TRBV4-1 and TRBJ1-2, with D unresolved. This CDR3 is built from 15 residues. The ends were cut back, 0 bases at V and 5 bases at J, with 13 bases in the middle. Germline CDR1 and CDR2: MGHRA and YSYEKL. The CDR3 loop reads CASSQDRGYRYGYTF. The CDR3 bases are TGCGCCAGCAGCCAAGATCGGGGATATAGGTATGGCTACACCTTC.

J is TRBJ2-3 and V is TRBV18; 10 bases are shared with TRBD2. Unmatched junction bases numbered 10, after V lost 5 bases and J lost 2 bases. Per the germline V gene, CDR1 is KGHSH and CDR2 is LQKENI. This CDR3 is built from 17 residues. CDR3 sequence (DNA): TGTGCCAGCTCATCACTACTAGCGGGGATTTACACAGATACGCAGTATTTT. The encoded protein is CASSSLLAGIYTDTQYF.

V and J are TRBV5-1 and TRBJ2-7, with TRBD2 as a possible D gene (7 bases). CDR1 is SGHRS and CDR2 is YFSETQ in the germline V gene. Trimming stripped 3 bases from V and 5 bases from J, with 30 bases between. This CDR3 spans 19 amino acids. CDR3 in DNA: TGCGCCAGCAGCTCATACCCGGCCAGGGGAGGGGAACAGGTTAACGAGCAGTACTTC. Translated: CASSSYPARGGEQVNEQYF.

The gene calls are TRBV5-6 and TRBJ2-7; TRBD1 aligns across 9 bases. The V gene's germline CDR1 is SGHDT and CDR2 YYEEEE. V lost 4 bases, J lost 1 base, and 6 bases stayed unmatched. The CDR3 is made up of 15 amino acids. CDR3 amino acids: CASSEDRGLSYEQYF. The CDR3 DNA follows: TGTGCCAGCAGCGAGGACAGGGGCCTTTCCTACGAGCAGTACTTC.

V gene TRBV7-9 combines with J gene TRBJ2-7, with 12 bases identical to TRBD1. The CDR3 totals 15 residues. From germline, CDR1 is SEHNR and CDR2 FQNEAQ (reference sequence). The V gene end was trimmed by 5 bases and the J gene end by 5 bases; junction bases not matched to a gene: 7. The CDR3 nucleotides read TGTGCCAGCAGCCTCCGGGACAGGGGGCACCACGAGCAGTACTTC. It is translated as CASSLRDRGHHEQYF. The full variable domain, rest sourced from reference TRBV7-9 and TRBJ2-7, is DTGVSQNPRHKITKRGQNVTFRCDPISEHNRLYWYRQTLGQGPEFLTYFQNEAQLEKSRLLSDRFSAERPKGSFSTLEIQRTEQGDSAMYLCASSLRDRGHHEQYFGPGTRLTVT.

This sequence joins TRBV12-5 and TRBJ2-7; possibly TRBD1 for D (6 bases). V was pared by 1 base and J by 0 bases, with 7 bases between. The germline V gene encodes CDR1 LGHNT and CDR2 FRNRAP. CDR3 length: 14 residues. The CDR3 sequence is CASGLGTVSYEQYF. The CDR3 bases are TGTGCTAGTGGTTTGGGGACAGTCTCCTACGAGCAGTACTTC.

The chain links TRBV5-4 to TRBJ1-1; no clear D. Germline CDR1 SGHNT, CDR2 YYREEE (reference sequence). V was clipped by 4 bases and J by 4 bases, with 11 bases between them. This CDR3 contains 13 residues. This CDR3 is CASSPSEGTEAFF. CDR3 nucleotides: TGTGCCAGCAGCCCGTCCGAGGGCACTGAAGCTTTCTTT.

This chain uses TRBV5-4 with TRBJ1-1; a possible D gene is TRBD1 (5 bases). CDR1 and CDR2 (germline): SGHNT, YYREEE (reference sequence). This CDR3 is built from 15 residues. Trimming took 0 bases from V and 4 from J, leaving 13 bases between them. Here the CDR3 reads CASSLAPRGGTEAFF. CDR3 DNA: TGTGCCAGCAGCTTGGCCCCGCGGGGCGGCACTGAAGCTTTCTTT.

J is TRBJ1-1 and V is TRBV5-6; the match to TRBD1 covers 9 bases. This CDR3 contains 16 residues. Trimming took 4 bases from V and 1 from J; bases not matched to a gene: 8. Germline V CDR1 and CDR2: SGHDT, YYEEEE. The CDR3 bases are TGTGCCAGCAGCCTAATGACAGGGGGGCGGAACACTGAAGCTTTCTTT. It codes for CASSLMTGGRNTEAFF.

The rearrangement joins TRBV30 to TRBJ1-5; D uncertain. Germline loops: CDR1 GTSNPN, CDR2 SVGIG (reference sequence). Trimming removed 2 bases at V and 2 bases at J, with 10 bases between. This CDR3 has 14 residues. CDR3 nucleotides: TGTGCCTGGAGTTATGGGCAGGGCAATCAGCCCCAGCATTTT. Translation: CAWSYGQGNQPQHF.

This clone has a handful of counts. The J gene is TRBJ1-5, the V gene TRBV30, with 10 bases aligning to TRBD1. This CDR3 contains 15 residues. The V gene's germline CDR1 is GTSNPN and CDR2 SVGIG (reference sequence). The V segment lost 0 bases and the J segment 5 bases; nucleotides outside the gene matches: 4. Here the CDR3 DNA reads TGTGCCTGGAGTGTTACTGGACAGGGGGATCAGCCCCAGCATTTT. Translating it yields CAWSVTGQGDQPQHF.

The chain joins TRBV11-2 to TRBJ2-3; the match to TRBD2 covers 7 bases. V gave up 3 bases and J gave up 6 bases; unmatched junction bases: 3. Per germline, CDR1 SGHAT and CDR2 FQNNGV. This CDR3 is 13 amino acids long. This CDR3 reads CASSLGRGDTQYF. The CDR3 coding sequence is TGTGCCAGCAGCTTGGGGAGGGGTGATACGCAGTATTTT.

The chain has TRBV5-1 and TRBJ2-3, with D possibly matching TRBD2 (6 bases). V lost 4 bases to trimming and J lost 0 bases, with 12 bases between them. The V gene's germline CDR1 is SGHRS and CDR2 YFSETQ. The CDR3 extends over 15 amino acids. The CDR3 bases are TGCGCCAGCAGCCTCTCCGGGACTAGCACAGATACGCAGTATTTT. Translated, it gives CASSLSGTSTDTQYF.

The gene calls are TRBV6-5 and TRBJ2-1; TRBD2 might be the D (5 bases). V lost 2 bases and J 8 bases, leaving 16 bases between the germline ends. The germline V gene encodes CDR1 MNHEY and CDR2 SVGAGI. The CDR3 runs to 15 residues. The CDR3 DNA follows: TGTGCCAGCAGTTACGGGAAGTACGGGGTCGATGAGCAGTTCTTC. Protein: CASSYGKYGVDEQFF.

The chain combines TRBV6-2 or TRBV6-3 with TRBJ1-5; no clear D. Trimming removed 4 bases at V and 7 bases at J, with 8 bases between. The CDR3 spans 12 residues. Germline-derived CDR1 and CDR2 are MNHEY and SVGEGT. CDR3 bases: TGTGCCAGCAGTTTTTACGGGCAGCCCCAGCATTTT. This codes for CASSFYGQPQHF.

The rearrangement uses TRBV5-6 and TRBJ2-7; 9 nucleotides agree with TRBD2. Germline V CDR1 and CDR2: SGHDT, YYEEEE. The J segment lost 4 bases and the V segment lost 3 bases, leaving 5 bases of the junction unmatched. The CDR3 sequence is 14 residues long. The CDR3: CASSSGLALYEQYF. The CDR3 nucleotides read TGTGCCAGCAGCTCGGGACTAGCTCTGTACGAGCAGTACTTC. Full variable domain (remainder filled in from reference TRBV5-6 and TRBJ2-7): DAGVTQSPTHLIKTRGQQVTLRCSPKSGHDTVSWYQQALGQGPQFIFQYYEEEERQRGNFPDRFSGHQFPNYSSELNVNALLLGDSALYLCASSSGLALYEQYFGPGTRLTVT.

This rearrangement joins TRBV4-2 to TRBJ2-5; 8 bases fit TRBD2. CDR3 length: 17 amino acids. Germline assignment: CDR1 LGHNA and CDR2 YNFKEQ. Trimming removed 0 bases from V and 4 bases from J; junction bases left unmatched: 10. The CDR3 protein is CASSQDRATSERETQYF. The CDR3 bases are TGTGCCAGCAGCCAAGACCGAGCGACTAGCGAGCGAGAGACCCAGTACTTC.

The chain's CDR3 is CASSLETGNTEAFF. The CDR3 DNA follows: TGTGCCAGCAGCTTAGAGACAGGAAACACTGAAGCTTTCTTT. The V gene is TRBV13, the J gene TRBJ1-1; D is possibly TRBD1 (6 bases). The V gene's germline CDR1 is PRHDT and CDR2 FYEKMQ (reference sequence). The V end was cut by 1 base, the J end by 2 bases, with 8 bases between. The CDR3 runs to 14 residues.

The chain combines TRBV11-2 with TRBJ2-3; TRBD2 might be the D (6 bases). The germline V and J ends were trimmed by 5 bases and 2 bases, with 17 bases remaining between them. The CDR3 is 16 amino acids. CDR1 is SGHAT and CDR2 is FQNNGV in the germline V gene. CDR3 amino acids: CASSIGSAGPTDTQYF. In DNA form, the CDR3 reads TGTGCCAGCAGCATCGGATCGGCGGGGCCCACAGATACGCAGTATTTT. Full variable domain (missing parts from reference TRBV11-2 and TRBJ2-3): EAGVAQSPRYKIIEKRQSVAFWCNPISGHATLYWYQQILGQGPKLLIQFQNNGVVDDSQLPKDRFSAERLKGVDSTLKIQPAKLEDSAVYLCASSIGSAGPTDTQYFGPGTRLTVL.

This clone turned up a few times. The rearrangement uses TRBV6-5 and TRBJ2-7; weak D call: TRBD2 (7 bases). Germline assignment: CDR1 MNHEY and CDR2 SVGAGI. The CDR3 runs to 13 residues. V was pared by 9 bases and J by 0 bases, with 12 bases between. In nucleotides, the CDR3 is TGTGCCAGTAAGCGGGACACCTCCTACGAGCAGTACTTC. Translated, it gives CASKRDTSYEQYF.